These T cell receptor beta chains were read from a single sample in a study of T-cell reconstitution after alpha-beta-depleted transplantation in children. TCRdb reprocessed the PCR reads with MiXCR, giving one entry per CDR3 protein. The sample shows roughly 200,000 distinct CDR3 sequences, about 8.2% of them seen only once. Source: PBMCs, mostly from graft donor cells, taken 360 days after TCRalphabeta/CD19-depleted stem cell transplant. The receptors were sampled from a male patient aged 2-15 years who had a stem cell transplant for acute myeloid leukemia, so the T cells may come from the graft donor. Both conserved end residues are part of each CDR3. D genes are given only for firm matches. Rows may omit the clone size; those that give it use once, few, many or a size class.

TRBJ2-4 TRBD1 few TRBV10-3 CAIRPGQGESKNIQYF TGTGCCATCAGGCCGGGACAGGGGGAGTCCAAAAACATTCAGTACTTC
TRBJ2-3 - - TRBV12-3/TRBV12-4 CASSPGGGAGDTQYF TGTGCCAGCAGTCCGGGCGGGGGCGCCGGGGATACGCAGTATTTT
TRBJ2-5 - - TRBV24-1 CATSDSGPTQTQYF TGTGCCACCAGTGATTCCGGGCCGACGCAGACCCAGTACTTC
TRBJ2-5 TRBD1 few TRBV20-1 CSAGRTGGSETQYF TGCAGTGCTGGTAGGACAGGGGGCTCAGAGACCCAGTACTTC
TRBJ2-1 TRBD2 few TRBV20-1 CSAPEREGQTYNEQFF TGCAGTGCTCCTGAGCGGGAGGGCCAAACCTACAATGAGCAGTTCTTC
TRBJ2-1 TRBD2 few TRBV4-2 CASSQLAGLSYNEQFF TGTGCCAGCAGCCAGCTAGCGGGGTTATCCTACAATGAGCAGTTCTTC
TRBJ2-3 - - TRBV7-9 CASSLFGGTDTQYF TGTGCCAGCAGCTTATTCGGGGGCACAGATACGCAGTATTTT
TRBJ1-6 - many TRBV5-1 CASSPDRVNSPLHF TGTGCCAGCAGCCCGGACAGAGTCAATTCACCCCTCCACTTT
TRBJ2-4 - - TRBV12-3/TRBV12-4 CASSLGPLARDGEDIQYF TGTGCCAGCAGTTTAGGGCCACTAGCACGGGACGGAGAGGACATTCAGTACTTC
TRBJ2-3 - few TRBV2 CASSYERESTDTQYF TGTGCCAGCAGTTACGAAAGGGAGTCCACAGATACGCAGTATTTT
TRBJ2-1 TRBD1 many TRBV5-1 CATRDRGTDEQFF TGCGCCACGCGGGACAGGGGTACCGATGAGCAGTTCTTC
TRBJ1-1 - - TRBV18 CASSSFGGARENTEAFF TGTGCCAGCTCGAGCTTCGGCGGGGCGAGGGAGAACACTGAAGCTTTCTTT
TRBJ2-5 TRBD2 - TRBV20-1 CSAEATGLAGGQETQYF TGCAGTGCAGAAGCTACCGGACTAGCGGGAGGTCAAGAGACCCAGTACTTC
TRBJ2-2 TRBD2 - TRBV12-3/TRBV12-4 CASSSGLVLVTGELFF TGTGCCAGCAGTTCAGGACTAGTTCTTGTCACCGGGGAGCTGTTTTTT
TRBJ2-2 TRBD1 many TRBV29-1 CSVRTGSTGELFF TGCAGCGTTCGGACAGGGAGCACCGGGGAGCTGTTTTTT
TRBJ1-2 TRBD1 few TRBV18 CASSLEDRGHYGYTF TGTGCCAGCTCACTCGAGGACAGGGGGCACTATGGCTACACCTTC
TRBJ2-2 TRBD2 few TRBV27 CASSFGGGFPGELFF TGTGCCAGCAGTTTCGGCGGGGGTTTTCCCGGGGAGCTGTTTTTT
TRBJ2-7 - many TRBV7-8 CASSLFLADSLSYEQYF TGTGCCAGCAGCTTATTTCTAGCGGACAGTCTCTCCTACGAGCAGTACTTC
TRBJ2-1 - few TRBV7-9 CASSLWEEGFNEQFF TGTGCCAGCAGCTTATGGGAGGAGGGCTTCAATGAGCAGTTCTTC
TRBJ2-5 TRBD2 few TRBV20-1 CSARDLAGGKQQETQYF TGCAGTGCTAGAGATCTAGCGGGGGGGAAGCAACAAGAGACCCAGTACTTC
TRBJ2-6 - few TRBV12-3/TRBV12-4 CASGRGRELAGANVLTF TGTGCCAGCGGAAGGGGCAGGGAGTTGGCTGGGGCCAACGTCCTGACTTTC
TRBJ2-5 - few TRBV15 CATSSLGVDGETQYF TGTGCCACCAGCAGCTTAGGAGTCGATGGGGAGACCCAGTACTTC
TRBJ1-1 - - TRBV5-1 CASSLEYGSTEAFF TGCGCCAGCAGCTTGGAATACGGGAGCACTGAAGCTTTCTTT
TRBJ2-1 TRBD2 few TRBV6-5 CASSYSSGGRSYNEQFF TGTGCCAGCAGTTACTCATCTGGCGGGAGAAGCTACAATGAGCAGTTCTTC
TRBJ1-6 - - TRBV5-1 CASSLVAGALSPLHF TGCGCCAGCAGCTTGGTGGCGGGGGCACTTTCACCCCTCCACTTT
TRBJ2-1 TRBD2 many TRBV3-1 CASSQASGLAGGVSNEQFF TGTGCCAGCAGCCAAGCGTCGGGACTAGCGGGAGGAGTCAGCAATGAGCAGTTCTTC
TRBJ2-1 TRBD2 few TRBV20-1 CSARDSGDSGIWEQFF TGCAGTGCTAGAGATTCTGGGGATAGCGGGATTTGGGAGCAGTTCTTC
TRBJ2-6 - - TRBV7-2 CASSFPNRGANVLTF TGTGCCAGCAGCTTTCCGAATCGGGGGGCCAACGTCCTGACTTTC
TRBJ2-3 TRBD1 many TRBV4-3 CASSPSPPGQSTDTQYF TGCGCCAGCAGCCCCTCACCCCCGGGACAGAGCACAGATACGCAGTATTTT
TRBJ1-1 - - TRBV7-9 CASSLRGLEAFF TGTGCCAGCAGCTTACGGGGGCTTGAAGCTTTCTTT
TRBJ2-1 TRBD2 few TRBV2 CASSVGTSGNEQFF TGTGCCAGCAGTGTGGGGACTAGCGGGAATGAGCAGTTCTTC
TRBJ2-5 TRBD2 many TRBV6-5 CASSYSSSGETQYF TGTGCCAGCAGTTACTCGTCTAGCGGAGAGACCCAGTACTTC
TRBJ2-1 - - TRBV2 CASSGSKDEQFF TGTGCCAGCAGTGGTAGTAAGGATGAGCAGTTCTTC
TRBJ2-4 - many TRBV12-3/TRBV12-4 CASTRREGIVHIQYF TGTGCCAGCACCCGGCGTGAGGGGATCGTACACATTCAGTACTTC
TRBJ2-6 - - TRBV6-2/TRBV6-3 CASSYYGTSTTSGANVLTF TGTGCCAGCAGTTACTACGGGACGTCTACCACTTCTGGGGCCAACGTCCTGACTTTC
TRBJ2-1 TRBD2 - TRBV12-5 CASGLVIRGGLAGMSSYNEQFF TGTGCTAGTGGTTTGGTAATAAGGGGGGGACTAGCGGGAATGAGCTCCTACAATGAGCAGTTCTTC
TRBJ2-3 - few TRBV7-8 CASSLVRLPTISTDTQYF TGTGCCAGCAGCTTAGTTAGGCTTCCCACCATTAGCACAGATACGCAGTATTTT